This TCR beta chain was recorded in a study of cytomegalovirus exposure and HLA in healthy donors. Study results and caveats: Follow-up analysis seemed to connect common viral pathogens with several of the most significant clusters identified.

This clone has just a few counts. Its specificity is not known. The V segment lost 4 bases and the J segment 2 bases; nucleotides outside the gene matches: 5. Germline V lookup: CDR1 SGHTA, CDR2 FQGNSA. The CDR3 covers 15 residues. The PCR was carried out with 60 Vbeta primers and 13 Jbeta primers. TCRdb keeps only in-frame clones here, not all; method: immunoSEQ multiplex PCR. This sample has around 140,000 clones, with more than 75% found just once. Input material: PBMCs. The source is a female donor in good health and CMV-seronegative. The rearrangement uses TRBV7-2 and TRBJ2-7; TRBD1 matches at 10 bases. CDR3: CASSSQTGGAYEQYF. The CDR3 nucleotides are TGTGCCAGCAGCTCCCAGACAGGGGGCGCCTACGAGCAGTACTTC.